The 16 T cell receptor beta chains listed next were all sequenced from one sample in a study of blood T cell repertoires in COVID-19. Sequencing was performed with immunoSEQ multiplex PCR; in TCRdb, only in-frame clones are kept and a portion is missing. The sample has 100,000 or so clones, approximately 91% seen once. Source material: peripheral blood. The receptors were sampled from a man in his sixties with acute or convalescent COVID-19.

For the CDR3, the DNA is TGCGCCAGCAGCTTGCAAGCGGGAGGGCCAAGAGAGCAGTTCTTC. Translation gives CASSLQAGGPREQFF. This chain joins TRBV5-1 and TRBJ2-1; 10 bases are shared with TRBD2. Germline V gives CDR1 SGHRS, CDR2 YFSETQ. The CDR3 loop spans 15 amino acids. After removal of 1 base from V and 10 bases from J, the junction contained 8 bases not matched to a gene.

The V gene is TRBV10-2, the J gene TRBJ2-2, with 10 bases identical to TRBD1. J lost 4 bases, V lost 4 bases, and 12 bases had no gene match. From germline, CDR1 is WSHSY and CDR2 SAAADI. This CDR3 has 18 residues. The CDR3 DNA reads TGCGCCAGCAGTGGACCGGGACAGGGGTGGGTCTCCACCGGGGAGCTGTTTTTT. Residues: CASSGPGQGWVSTGELFF.

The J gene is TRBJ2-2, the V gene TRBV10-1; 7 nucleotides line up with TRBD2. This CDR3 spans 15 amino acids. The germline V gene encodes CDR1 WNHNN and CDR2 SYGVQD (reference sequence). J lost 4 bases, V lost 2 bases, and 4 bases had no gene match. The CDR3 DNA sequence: TGCGCCAGCAGTGAGGGGGGGGATCGCACCGGGGAGCTGTTTTTT. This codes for CASSEGGDRTGELFF.

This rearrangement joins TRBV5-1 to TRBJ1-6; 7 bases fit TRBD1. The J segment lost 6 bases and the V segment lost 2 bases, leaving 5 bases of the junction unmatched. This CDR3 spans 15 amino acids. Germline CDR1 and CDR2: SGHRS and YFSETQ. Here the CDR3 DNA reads TGCGCCAGCAGCTTAAACCGGGACAGTAATTCACCCCTCCACTTT. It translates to CASSLNRDSNSPLHF. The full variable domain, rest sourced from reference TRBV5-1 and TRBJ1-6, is KAGVTQTPRYLIKTRGQQVTLSCSPISGHRSVSWYQQTPGQGLQFLFEYFSETQRNKGNFPGRFSGRQFSNSRSEMNVSTLELGDSALYLCASSLNRDSNSPLHFGNGTRLTVT.

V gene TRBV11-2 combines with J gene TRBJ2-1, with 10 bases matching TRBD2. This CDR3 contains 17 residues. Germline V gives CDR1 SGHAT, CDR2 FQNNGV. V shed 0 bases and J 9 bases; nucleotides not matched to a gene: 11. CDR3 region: CASSLDGIEAGGREQFF. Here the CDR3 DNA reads TGTGCCAGCAGCTTAGATGGGATAGAAGCGGGAGGGCGTGAGCAGTTCTTC.

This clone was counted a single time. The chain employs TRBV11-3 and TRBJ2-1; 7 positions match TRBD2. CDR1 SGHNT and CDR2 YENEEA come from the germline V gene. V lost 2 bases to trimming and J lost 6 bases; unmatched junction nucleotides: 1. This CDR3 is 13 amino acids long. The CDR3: CASSLSGGNEQFF. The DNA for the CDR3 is TGTGCCAGCAGCTTATCGGGGGGCAATGAGCAGTTCTTC.

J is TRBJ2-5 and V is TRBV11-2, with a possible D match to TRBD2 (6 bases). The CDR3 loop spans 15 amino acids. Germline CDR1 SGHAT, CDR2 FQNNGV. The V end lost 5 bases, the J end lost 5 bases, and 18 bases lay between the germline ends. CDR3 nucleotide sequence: TGTGCCAGCAGCGATCTCCGGGGGATGGGGGAGACCCAGTACTTC. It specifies CASSDLRGMGETQYF.

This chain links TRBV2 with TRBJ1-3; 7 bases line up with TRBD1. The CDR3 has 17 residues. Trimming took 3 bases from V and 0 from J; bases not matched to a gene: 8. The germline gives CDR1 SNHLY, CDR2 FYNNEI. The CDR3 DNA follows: TGTGCCAGCAGTGATTTTGGGACAGTCGACTCTGGAAACACCATATATTTT. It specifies CASSDFGTVDSGNTIYF.

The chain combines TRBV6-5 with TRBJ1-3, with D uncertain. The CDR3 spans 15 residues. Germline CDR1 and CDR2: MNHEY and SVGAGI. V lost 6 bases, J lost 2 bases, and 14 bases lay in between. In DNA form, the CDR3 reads TGTGCCAGCAGGAGGGCCAGGACCGCTGGAAACACCATATATTTT. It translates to CASRRARTAGNTIYF.

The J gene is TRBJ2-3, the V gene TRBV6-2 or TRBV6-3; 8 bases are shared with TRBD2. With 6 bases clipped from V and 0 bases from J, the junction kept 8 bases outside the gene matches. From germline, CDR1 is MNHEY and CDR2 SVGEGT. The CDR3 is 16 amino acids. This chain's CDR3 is CASSQLSGRSTDTQYF. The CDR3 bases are TGTGCCAGCAGCCAACTAAGCGGGAGAAGCACAGATACGCAGTATTTT.

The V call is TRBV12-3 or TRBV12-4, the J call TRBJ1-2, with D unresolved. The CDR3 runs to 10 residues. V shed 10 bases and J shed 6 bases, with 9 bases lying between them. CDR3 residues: CAIKRDGYTF. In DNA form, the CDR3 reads TGTGCCATCAAGCGCGATGGCTACACCTTC.

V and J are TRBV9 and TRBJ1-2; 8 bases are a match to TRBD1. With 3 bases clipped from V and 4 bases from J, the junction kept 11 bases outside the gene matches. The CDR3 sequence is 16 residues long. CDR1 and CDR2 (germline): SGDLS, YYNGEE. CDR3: CASSGQGRDFSYGYTF. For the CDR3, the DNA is TGTGCCAGCAGCGGACAGGGGAGGGACTTTTCCTATGGCTACACCTTC.

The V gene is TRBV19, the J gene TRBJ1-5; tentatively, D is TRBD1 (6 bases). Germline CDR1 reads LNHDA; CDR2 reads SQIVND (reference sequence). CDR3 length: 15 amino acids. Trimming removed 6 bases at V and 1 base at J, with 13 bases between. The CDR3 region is CASRVQGTSNQPQHF. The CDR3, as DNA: TGTGCCAGTAGGGTACAGGGTACGAGCAATCAGCCCCAGCATTTT.

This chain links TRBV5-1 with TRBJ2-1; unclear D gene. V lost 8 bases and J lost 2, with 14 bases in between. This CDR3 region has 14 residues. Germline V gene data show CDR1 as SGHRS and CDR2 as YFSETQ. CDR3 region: CASQARSAYNEQFF. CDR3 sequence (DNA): TGCGCCAGTCAAGCACGTTCCGCCTACAATGAGCAGTTCTTC.

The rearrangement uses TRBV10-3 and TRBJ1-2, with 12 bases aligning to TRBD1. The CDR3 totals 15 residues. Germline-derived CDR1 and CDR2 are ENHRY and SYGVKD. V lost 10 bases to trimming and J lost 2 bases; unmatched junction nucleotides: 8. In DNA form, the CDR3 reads TGTGCCACGATCGGGACAGGGGGCTGGAACTATGGCTACACCTTC. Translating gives CATIGTGGWNYGYTF.

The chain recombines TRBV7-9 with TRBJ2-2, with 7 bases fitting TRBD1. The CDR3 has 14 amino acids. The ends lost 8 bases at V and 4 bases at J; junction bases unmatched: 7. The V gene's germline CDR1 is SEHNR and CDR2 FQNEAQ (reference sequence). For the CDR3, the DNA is TGTGCCAGCGACGAAGACAGGGCCACCGGGGAGCTGTTTTTT. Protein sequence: CASDEDRATGELFF. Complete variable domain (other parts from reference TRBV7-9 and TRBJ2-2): DTGVSQNPRHKITKRGQNVTFRCDPISEHNRLYWYRQTLGQGPEFLTYFQNEAQLEKSRLLSDRFSAERPKGSFSTLEIQRTEQGDSAMYLCASDEDRATGELFFGEGSRLTVL.